One and the same sample provided the 10 T cell receptor beta chains below, sequenced in a study of OX40 agonist ivuxolimab in advanced cancers. This table comes from immunoSEQ multiplex PCR, and its TCRdb copy is limited to in-frame clones, with some not included. The table has about 25,000 clones, 75% to 85% seen once. Sequences were derived from CD4+ or CD8+ T cells sorted from blood, sampled in a trial of the OX40 agonist ivuxolimab. All receptors come from an adult with an advanced solid tumor such as melanoma, head and neck, liver or kidney cancer.

This chain joins TRBV4-1 and TRBJ2-7; TRBD2 matches 10 bases. Germline-derived CDR1 and CDR2 are MGHRA and YSYEKL. CDR3 size: 16 residues. V trimming: 0 bases; J trimming: 2 bases; junction bases outside the gene matches: 4. The CDR3 DNA reads TGCGCCAGCAGCCAAGACCGTGGACTAGCGGCCTACGAGCAGTACTTC. Its translation is CASSQDRGLAAYEQYF.

This sequence joins TRBV4-2 and TRBJ2-7; D is ambiguous. Germline CDR1 and CDR2: LGHNA and YNFKEQ. The CDR3 totals 11 residues. Trimming removed 1 base from V and 7 bases from J, with 5 bases in between. CDR3 bases: TGTGCCAGCAGCCAAGCCGGGGAGCAGTACTTC. This gives the protein CASSQAGEQYF.

The V and J genes are TRBV27 and TRBJ2-3; D may be TRBD2 (5 bases). Trimming removed 8 bases at V and 2 bases at J, with 11 bases between. The CDR3 is 13 amino acids. Germline V gives CDR1 MNHEY, CDR2 SMNVEV (reference sequence). The CDR3 loop is CASGLSLTDTQYF. The CDR3 bases are TGTGCCAGCGGACTTTCCCTCACAGATACGCAGTATTTT.

This sequence joins TRBV7-2 and TRBJ2-1, with 12 bases lining up with TRBD2. Germline CDR1 and CDR2: SGHTA and FQGNSA. The V segment lost 5 bases and the J segment 7 bases; nucleotides outside the gene matches: 12. The CDR3 covers 17 residues. In DNA form, the CDR3 reads TGTGCCAGCAGCCCTTCGCCGGGACTAGCGGGTAAGAATGAGCAGTTCTTC. Its translation: CASSPSPGLAGKNEQFF.

This clone turned up a few times. This chain connects TRBV10-1 to TRBJ2-7; 10 bases map to TRBD2. This CDR3 spans 15 amino acids. Germline loops: CDR1 WNHNN, CDR2 SYGVQD (reference sequence). V was clipped by 4 bases and J by 3 bases; unmatched bases: 6. This CDR3 is CASSVGTSDFYEQYF. For the CDR3, the DNA is TGCGCCAGCAGTGTCGGGACTAGCGATTTCTACGAGCAGTACTTC.

CDR3 DNA: TGTGCCAGCAGTTTATCTACAGGGGGGCAAGAGACCCAGTACTTC. It translates to CASSLSTGGQETQYF. The chain carries TRBV27 and TRBJ2-5; 8 nucleotides agree with TRBD1. Germline V CDR1 and CDR2: MNHEY, SMNVEV (reference sequence). The junction had 2 bases not matched to a gene; V was cut back by 0 bases and J by 2 bases. This CDR3 is built from 15 residues.

V and J are TRBV21-1 and TRBJ1-5. TRBV21-1 is termed a pseudogene. The CDR3 consists of 17 residues. CDR3 sequence (DNA): TGTGCCAGCAGCCCAGCCCCGGCCCTGTATAGCAATCAGCCCCAGCATTTT. It codes for CASSPAPALYSNQPQHF.

The rearrangement links TRBV5-1 to TRBJ2-3; D is possibly TRBD1 (5 bases). With 0 bases removed from V and 15 bases from J, the gap between germline ends came to 26 bases. Germline V gene sequence: CDR1 SGHRS, CDR2 YFSETQ. CDR3 length equals 16 residues. CDR3 in DNA: TGCGCCAGCAGCTTGGGACCGACAGATGAATACTTCCCCTCCTATTTT. Protein: CASSLGPTDEYFPSYF.

The V and J genes are TRBV4-3 and TRBJ2-5; TRBD2 aligns across 14 bases. This CDR3 region has 17 residues. Looked up from germline, CDR1 is LGHNA and CDR2 is YSLEER. Trimming cost V 4 bases and J 4 bases; bases outside gene matches: 8. The CDR3 DNA follows: TGCGCCAGCAGCCCAGGACTAGCGGGGGGCCCCATAGAGACCCAGTACTTC. This sequence encodes CASSPGLAGGPIETQYF.

The chain carries TRBV2 and TRBJ2-1; 12 bases fit TRBD2. V dropped 6 bases and J dropped 6; count of bases not matched to a gene: 12. The CDR3 is 17 residues long. The germline CDR1 and CDR2 sequences are SNHLY and FYNNEI. Here the CDR3 reads CASSAKLGLAGINEQFF. The CDR3, as DNA: TGTGCCAGCAGCGCAAAACTAGGACTAGCGGGGATCAATGAGCAGTTCTTC. Complete variable domain (other parts from reference TRBV2 and TRBJ2-1): EPEVTQTPSHQVTQMGQEVILRCVPISNHLYFYWYRQILGQKVEFLVSFYNNEISEKSEIFDDQFSVERPDGSNFTLKIRSTKLEDSAMYFCASSAKLGLAGINEQFFGPGTRLTVL.